This passage covers 14 T cell receptor beta chains from one sample sequenced in a study of blood T cell repertoires in COVID-19. TCRdb's copy holds only in-frame clones and misses some; the assay was immunoSEQ multiplex PCR. The table lists 250,000 to 350,000 clones, approximately 85% of them singletons. The sequenced material came from PBMCs or T cells enriched from blood (not recorded which). These receptors all stem from a woman aged 25 to 39 who had recovered from COVID-19.

This chain's CDR3 is CASSQWIPQGQAEAFF. CDR3 coding DNA: TGTGCCAGCAGCCAATGGATTCCACAGGGCCAGGCTGAAGCTTTCTTT. The genes are TRBV4-2 and TRBJ1-1; weak D call: TRBD1 (6 bases). V was cut by 2 bases and J by 6 bases, with 19 bases left in between. This CDR3 comprises 16 residues. The germline CDR1 and CDR2 sequences are LGHNA and YNFKEQ.

The chain couples TRBV28 to TRBJ2-7; D gene unclear. Trimming cost V 1 base and J 7 bases, with 11 bases left between them. The CDR3 is 13 amino acids. In germline, CDR1 is MDHEN, CDR2 SYDVKM. The CDR3 protein is CASSLLGVWEQYF. The CDR3 DNA reads as TGTGCCAGCAGTTTATTAGGAGTCTGGGAGCAGTACTTC.

The V and J genes are TRBV25-1 and TRBJ1-2; D perhaps matches TRBD1 (5 bases). Germline CDR1 MGHDK, CDR2 SYGVNS. The V end lost 6 bases, the J end lost 4 bases, and 15 bases lay between the germline ends. The CDR3 has 14 residues. This CDR3 is CASSISGGGYGYTF. In DNA, the CDR3 is TGTGCCAGCAGCATTTCGGGGGGGGGCTATGGCTACACCTTC.

The J gene is TRBJ2-7, the V gene TRBV5-6; no definite D call. This CDR3 region has 14 residues. Trimming stripped 7 bases from V and 4 bases from J, with 18 bases between. The germline V gene encodes CDR1 SGHDT and CDR2 YYEEEE. Here the CDR3 DNA reads TGTGCCAGCCTGTCCCGGTTTGTGACATACGAGCAGTACTTC. Its protein product is CASLSRFVTYEQYF.

CDR3 DNA: TGTGCCAGCAGCTTACTCGGAGTCGGGATCACGGAAAAACTGTTTTTT. Residues: CASSLLGVGITEKLFF. The chain recombines TRBV7-2 with TRBJ1-4; D gene unclear. V dropped 2 bases and J dropped 8 bases, with 18 bases sitting between them. The germline CDR1 and CDR2 sequences are SGHTA and FQGNSA. The CDR3 is made up of 16 amino acids.

This clone has just one count. This chain uses TRBV7-9 with TRBJ2-2, with TRBD1 matching over 7 bases. This CDR3 is built from 15 residues. Unmatched junction bases numbered 6, after V lost 5 bases and J lost 3 bases. Germline values: CDR1 SEHNR, CDR2 FQNEAQ (reference sequence). This chain's CDR3 is CASSPDRRDTGELFF. DNA of the CDR3: TGTGCCAGCAGCCCGGACAGGCGAGACACCGGGGAGCTGTTTTTT.

This clone has more than one count but fewer than ten. The chain carries TRBV2 and TRBJ1-1, with D hard to call. Germline CDR1 and CDR2: SNHLY and FYNNEI. V was shortened by 6 bases and J by 5 bases, with 13 bases between the two germline ends. The CDR3 has 13 residues. CDR3 amino acids: CASRTEGGTEAFF. The CDR3 nucleotides read TGTGCCAGCAGGACGGAAGGCGGAACTGAAGCTTTCTTT. The entire variable domain, with the rest obtained from reference TRBV2 and TRBJ1-1, is as follows: EPEVTQTPSHQVTQMGQEVILRCVPISNHLYFYWYRQILGQKVEFLVSFYNNEISEKSEIFDDQFSVERPDGSNFTLKIRSTKLEDSAMYFCASRTEGGTEAFFGQGTRLTVV.

The chain employs TRBV7-9 and TRBJ2-1; 7 nucleotides match TRBD1. Germline V lookup: CDR1 SEHNR, CDR2 FQNEAQ (reference sequence). CDR3 size: 15 residues. The J segment lost 4 bases and the V segment lost 2 bases, leaving 5 bases of the junction unmatched. CDR3 protein: CASSLRGPGYNEQFF. The CDR3 DNA reads TGTGCCAGCAGCTTAAGGGGGCCCGGGTACAATGAGCAGTTCTTC.

The rearrangement uses TRBV6-4 and TRBJ1-2, with D possibly TRBD1 on 5 matching bases. Germline CDR1 reads MRHNA; CDR2 reads SNTAGT. This CDR3 has 13 amino acids. Trimming shortened V by 0 bases and J by 10 bases, and 12 bases separated the two germline ends. The CDR3 DNA follows: TGTGCCAGCAGTGACTCGGGGGGATTCGCCTACACCTTC. It is translated as CASSDSGGFAYTF.

The CDR3 protein is CASSILGGNSPLHF. In nucleotides, the CDR3 is TGTGCCAGTAGTATCCTCGGGGGAAATTCACCCCTCCACTTT. This rearrangement joins TRBV19 to TRBJ1-6; possible D gene TRBD1, 5 bases. This CDR3 region has 14 residues. Per the germline V gene, CDR1 is LNHDA and CDR2 is SQIVND (reference sequence). Trimming removed 3 bases at V and 7 bases at J, with 10 bases between.

V usage is TRBV27 and J usage is TRBJ1-5, with TRBD1 matching over 9 bases. Losses at the gene ends were 4 bases for V and 1 base for J; bases not matched to a gene: 5. The germline gives CDR1 MNHEY, CDR2 SMNVEV (reference sequence). CDR3 length: 16 residues. CDR3 sequence: CASSSGQGISNQPQHF. CDR3 nucleotide sequence: TGTGCCAGCAGTTCGGGACAGGGTATAAGCAATCAGCCCCAGCATTTT.

This chain joins TRBV9 and TRBJ1-3; D not resolved. Germline V gene lookup returns CDR1 SGDLS and CDR2 YYNGEE. Trimming pared 0 bases from V and 6 bases from J, leaving 16 bases between. The CDR3 runs to 16 residues. CDR3 residues: CASSVEPRNQPNTIYF. CDR3 nucleotides: TGTGCCAGCAGCGTAGAGCCTCGAAATCAACCAAACACCATATATTTT. Using reference TRBV9 and TRBJ1-3 for the parts outside the CDR3, the full variable domain is DSGVTQTPKHLITATGQRVTLRCSPRSGDLSVYWYQQSLDQGLQFLIQYYNGEERAKGNILERFSAQQFPDLHSELNLSSLELGDSALYFCASSVEPRNQPNTIYFGEGSWLTVV.

In DNA, the CDR3 is TGCGCCAGCAGCTTGGGCGGCCCGACAGCATACGAGCAGTACTTC. Translated: CASSLGGPTAYEQYF. V and J are TRBV5-1 and TRBJ2-7; weak D call: TRBD1 (5 bases). Germline V gene lookup returns CDR1 SGHRS and CDR2 YFSETQ. V lost 0 bases to trimming and J lost 4 bases, with 14 bases between them. The CDR3 is 15 residues long.

This rearrangement joins TRBV28 to TRBJ2-2; 9 bases agree with TRBD2. From germline, CDR1 is MDHEN and CDR2 SYDVKM. The V segment lost 3 bases and the J segment 1 base; nucleotides outside the gene matches: 6. The CDR3 has 17 residues. In nucleotides, the CDR3 is TGTGCCAGCAGTTTCGCTAGCGGGACCCTGAACACCGGGGAGCTGTTTTTT. Residues: CASSFASGTLNTGELFF.